The present T cell receptor beta chain was sequenced within a study of radiotherapy plus CTLA-4 blockade in lung cancer. The study, taken as a whole, reports: Reported findings show early blood T cell clone dynamics, with interferon-beta, best predicted response.

CDR3 length: 17 amino acids. Per germline, CDR1 SGHRS and CDR2 YFSETQ. Germline trimming cut 4 bases from V and 1 base from J; bases unmatched to any gene: 11. Clones were sequenced by immunoSEQ multiplex PCR, and TCRdb holds only the in-frame ones, with some missing. Of some 100,000 clones listed, around 75% were seen once; the top ten hold approximately 5%. As regards this clone: Its antigen is not identified.

This TCR was recovered from a human donor with non-small cell lung cancer who had a partial response to radiotherapy plus ipilimumab. Sequencing used peripheral blood, obtained from a patient treated with radiotherapy plus ipilimumab. V gene TRBV5-1 combines with J gene TRBJ2-3, with 8 bases lining up with TRBD2. The CDR3 nucleotides are TGCGCCAGCAGCCCTAACGGCGGACTAGCAGGCACAGATACGCAGTATTTT. Translated, it gives CASSPNGGLAGTDTQYF.